This TCR beta chain was found in a study of OX40 agonist ivuxolimab in advanced cancers. The overall study: In three patients, partial responses were observed, one with hepatocellular carcinoma and two with cutaneous melanoma.

Germline CDR1 and CDR2: SGHVS and FQNEAQ. Losses at the gene ends were 3 bases for V and 4 bases for J; bases not matched to a gene: 9. This CDR3 has 16 residues. The protocol was immunoSEQ multiplex PCR, while the TCRdb copy is restricted to in-frame clones and leaves out a portion. Among tens of thousands of clones listed, about 89% were seen once. The chain joins TRBV7-8 to TRBJ2-1, with TRBD1 matching over 7 bases. This TCR was sampled from an adult with an advanced solid tumor such as melanoma, head and neck, liver or kidney cancer. Sequencing was performed on CD4+ or CD8+ T cells sorted from blood, taken in a trial of the OX40 agonist ivuxolimab. CDR3 loop: CASSLSPGQSYNEQFF. CDR3 DNA: TGTGCCAGCAGCTTGTCTCCGGGACAGAGTTACAATGAGCAGTTCTTC.